The clone carrying this T cell receptor (beta chain) was found a few times. Compared with germline, one end of the junction differs, possibly owing to a read error. The data were taken from a study of T-cell reconstitution after alpha-beta-depleted transplantation in children. Library preparation (for TCRbeta) was performed with unique molecular identifiers. TCRdb itself ran the PCR reads through MiXCR, one entry per CDR3 protein. Seen here are roughly 400,000 distinct CDR3 sequences, roughly 20% observed once, and the top ten hold 3.5% to 4%. There are 13 residues in the CDR3. CDR1 and CDR2 from the germline V gene are SGHRS and YFSETQ.

The sequence was obtained from a human donor who donated a stem cell graft to a child with acute myeloid leukemia. This chain connects TRBV5-1 to TRBJ2-7; 8 nucleotides align to TRBD1. The input for sequencing was PBMCs from the stem cell graft donor, taken from the stem cell graft. The chain's CDR3 is CASRLDRAYEQYF. In DNA form, the CDR3 reads TGCGCCAGCAGATTGGACAGGGCCTACGAGCAGTACTTC. Drawing the rest from reference TRBV5-1 and TRBJ2-7, the complete variable domain is KAGVTQTPRYLIKTRGQQVTLSCSPISGHRSVSWYQQTPGQGLQFLFEYFSETQRNKGNFPGRFSGRQFSNSRSEMNVSTLELGDSALYLCASRLDRAYEQYFGPGTRLTVT.